This T cell receptor (beta chain) comes out of a study of cytomegalovirus exposure and HLA in healthy donors. This PCR relied on a set of 60 Vbeta primers and 13 Jbeta primers. Method: immunoSEQ multiplex PCR; TCRdb's copy keeps in-frame clones and lacks some. The profile shows over 100,000 clones, 65% to 75% of them singletons. The CDR3 has 17 residues. Germline CDR1 LNHDA, CDR2 SQIVND (reference sequence). With V trimmed by 5 bases and J by 0 bases, 6 bases remained unmatched. The sample was PBMCs. The J gene is TRBJ2-6, the V gene TRBV19, with 8 bases lining up with TRBD1. The TCR originated in a man aged 35-49 years in good health and CMV-seropositive. Written as DNA, the CDR3 is TGTGCCAGTAGTCTACAGGGGGATTCCTCTGGGGCCAACGTCCTGACTTTC. Its translation: CASSLQGDSSGANVLTF.